This entry is about one T cell receptor beta chain. CDR1 and CDR2 (germline): KGHSH, LQKENI. The CDR3 is 14 amino acids. The trim removed 3 bases at V and 6 bases at J, leaving 5 bases unmatched. This sample was included in a study of blood T cell repertoires in COVID-19. The data were produced by immunoSEQ multiplex PCR, yet TCRdb's version contains in-frame clones alone and is incomplete. Of about 440,000 clones detected, around 91% appear once; the ten largest clones hold approximately 0.65%. This sequence was found in a man younger than 30 who had recovered from COVID-19. Specimen: PBMCs or T cells enriched from blood (not recorded which). The J gene is TRBJ1-1, the V gene TRBV18, with 9 bases fitting TRBD1. The CDR3 nucleotides are TGTGCCAGCTCACCGCTGGACAGGGGAGCTGAAGCTTTCTTT. Amino acids: CASSPLDRGAEAFF.